This T cell receptor beta chain is from a study of blood T cells in healthy people across ages. Points from the study as a whole: The study lacked donor CMV status, which possibly confounded expanded clonotype changes. Naive T cell percentage showed a strong correlation with the diversity of TCR beta. Underestimates were what the diversity estimates from one million T cells were considered to be.

It was with a sample-barcoded 5' primer and a J-beta primer mix that a second PCR of roughly 6 to 11 cycles was run. TCRdb re-called the 5' RACE reads through MiXCR, storing one row per CDR3 protein. The sample records 1.5 million to 2 million distinct CDR3 sequences, 28% being singletons. PBMCs were isolated at a quantity of at least 7 million per sample. The table lists this clonotype with a count of one. The antigen is not known. Sequencing was done on a sample of blood. The origin of this receptor is a woman in her 30s in good health.

The CDR3 sequence: CASSPGRQTFTDTQYF. The DNA of the CDR3 is TGCGCCAGCAGCCCCGGACGGCAAACTTTCACAGATACGCAGTATTTT. J is TRBJ2-3 and V is TRBV5-1; D is ambiguous. This CDR3 comprises 16 residues. V was pared by 4 bases and J by 2 bases, with 17 bases between. Germline CDR1 reads SGHRS; CDR2 reads YFSETQ.